This entry features one T cell receptor beta chain sequence. The data were obtained in a study of blood T cell repertoires in COVID-19. Using immunoSEQ multiplex PCR, the repertoire was profiled, and TCRdb retains in-frame clones only, with some absent. The data contain roughly 320,000 clones, 90% to 95% of them seen just once; the ten biggest clones take up around 4.2%. Categorization into cohorts depended on clinical history that participants reported. A COVID-19 case had been met by exposed participants during the 2 weeks before study entry. The sequence was collected from a woman aged 25-40 years who had been exposed to COVID-19. Material for sequencing was PBMCs or T cells enriched from blood (not recorded which).

The CDR3, as DNA: TGTGCCTGGAGTGTCCGGGACAGGGGACTCTATGGCTACACCTTC. Its translation: CAWSVRDRGLYGYTF. The rearrangement uses TRBV30 and TRBJ1-2, with 10 positions matching TRBD1. The CDR3 has 15 amino acids. The trim removed 0 bases at V and 4 bases at J, leaving 5 bases unmatched. The germline V gene encodes CDR1 GTSNPN and CDR2 SVGIG (reference sequence).